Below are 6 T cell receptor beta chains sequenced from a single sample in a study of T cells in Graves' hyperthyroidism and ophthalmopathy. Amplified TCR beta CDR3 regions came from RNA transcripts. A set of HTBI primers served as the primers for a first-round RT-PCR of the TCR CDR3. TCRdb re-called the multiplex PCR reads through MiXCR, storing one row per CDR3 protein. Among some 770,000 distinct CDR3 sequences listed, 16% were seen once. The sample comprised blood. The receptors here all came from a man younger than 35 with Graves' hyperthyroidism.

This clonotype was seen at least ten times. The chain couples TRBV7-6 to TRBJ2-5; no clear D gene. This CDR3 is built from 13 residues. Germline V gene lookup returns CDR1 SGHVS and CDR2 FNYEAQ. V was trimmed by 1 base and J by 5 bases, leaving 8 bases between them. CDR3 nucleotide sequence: TGTGCCAGCAGCTTAGAAGGGCACGAGACCCAGTACTTC. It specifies CASSLEGHETQYF.

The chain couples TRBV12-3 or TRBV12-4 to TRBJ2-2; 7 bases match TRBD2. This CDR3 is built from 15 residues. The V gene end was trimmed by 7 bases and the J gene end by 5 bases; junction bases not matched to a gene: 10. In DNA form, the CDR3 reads TGTGCCAGCATTGTCGGTGGGGGAGGGACCGGGGAGCTGTTTTTT. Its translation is CASIVGGGGTGELFF.

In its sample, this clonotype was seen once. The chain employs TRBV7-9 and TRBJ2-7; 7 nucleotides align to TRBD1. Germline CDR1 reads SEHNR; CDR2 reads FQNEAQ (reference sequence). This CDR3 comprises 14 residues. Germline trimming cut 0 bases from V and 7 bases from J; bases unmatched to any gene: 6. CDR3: CASSLAGTANEQYF. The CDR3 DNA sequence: TGTGCCAGCAGCTTAGCGGGGACAGCCAATGAGCAGTACTTC.

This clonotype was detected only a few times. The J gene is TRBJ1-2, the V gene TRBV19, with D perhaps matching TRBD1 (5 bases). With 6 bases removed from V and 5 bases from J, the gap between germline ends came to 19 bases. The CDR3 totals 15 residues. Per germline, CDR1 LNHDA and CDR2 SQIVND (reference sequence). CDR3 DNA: TGTGCCAGTAGACTCTTGGGACTGCGAAGATATGGCTACACCTTC. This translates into CASRLLGLRRYGYTF.

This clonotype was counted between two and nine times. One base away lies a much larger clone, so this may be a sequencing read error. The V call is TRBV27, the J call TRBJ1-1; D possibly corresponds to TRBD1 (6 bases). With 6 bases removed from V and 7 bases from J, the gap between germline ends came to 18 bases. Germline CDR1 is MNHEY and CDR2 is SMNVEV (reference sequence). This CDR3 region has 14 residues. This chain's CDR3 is CASRFEQGPSEAFF. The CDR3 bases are TGTGCCAGCAGATTCGAACAGGGCCCAAGTGAAGCTTTCTTT.

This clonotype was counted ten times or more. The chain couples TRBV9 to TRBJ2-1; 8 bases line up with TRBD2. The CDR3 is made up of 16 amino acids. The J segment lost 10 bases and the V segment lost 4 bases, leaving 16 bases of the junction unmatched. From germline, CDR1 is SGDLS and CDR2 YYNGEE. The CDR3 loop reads CASSPRWREATGEQFF. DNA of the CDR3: TGTGCCAGCAGCCCTCGCTGGCGGGAGGCTACGGGGGAGCAGTTCTTC.